This is a list of T cell receptor beta chains from one sample in a study of T cells in Graves' hyperthyroidism and ophthalmopathy. TCRdb analysed the multiplex PCR reads with MiXCR anew, one entry per CDR3 protein. This sample has some 250,000 distinct CDR3 sequences, with 14% to 15% found just once. Sequences were obtained from blood. These receptors all stem from a woman in her forties with Graves' hyperthyroidism that later progressed to Graves' ophthalmopathy. Both conserved end residues are part of each CDR3. A D gene is named only where the DNA matches it firmly. The listing skips clone size in some rows; elsewhere it reads once, few, many or a size class.

TRBV7-9	TRBJ2-4	TRBD1	many	CASSTTGNIQYF	TGTGCCAGCAGCACGACAGGGAACATTCAGTACTTC
TRBV10-3	TRBJ2-1	.	many	CAISGGFTYNEQFF	TGTGCCATCAGTGGGGGGTTTACCTACAATGAGCAGTTCTTC
TRBV6-1	TRBJ1-5	.	few	CASIPGGGFNQPQHF	TGTGCCAGCATTCCCGGAGGAGGTTTTAATCAGCCCCAGCATTTT
TRBV15	TRBJ2-7	.	.	CATSRDYGLGEQYF	TGTGCCACCAGCAGAGATTACGGCCTAGGCGAGCAGTACTTC
TRBV6-5	TRBJ2-3	TRBD2	.	CASSYSSPGLAASSTDTQYF	TGTGCCAGCAGTTACTCATCGCCGGGACTAGCGGCCTCTAGCACAGATACGCAGTATTTT
TRBV5-1	TRBJ2-5	TRBD1	many	CASRLTYRGWRETQYF	TGCGCCAGCAGGCTCACCTACAGGGGTTGGAGAGAGACCCAGTACTTC
TRBV7-6	TRBJ2-3	TRBD2	many	CASSFRLAGSTDTQYF	TGTGCCAGCAGCTTCCGACTAGCGGGAAGCACAGATACGCAGTATTTT
TRBV2	TRBJ1-5	TRBD1	many	CASSGDRGQGQPQHF	TGTGCCAGCAGTGGGGACAGGGGGCAGGGGCAGCCCCAGCATTTT
TRBV12-3/TRBV12-4	TRBJ1-2	TRBD1	.	CASRLPGQGRLGYTF	TGTGCCAGCAGGCTACCGGGACAGGGAAGACTTGGCTACACCTTC
TRBV28	TRBJ2-2	.	many	CASSLTVPGELFF	TGTGCCAGCAGTTTAACAGTCCCCGGGGAGCTGTTTTTT
TRBV6-1	TRBJ2-1	.	many	CASRAGSPLSYNEQFF	TGTGCCAGCAGAGCCGGGAGTCCACTCTCCTACAATGAGCAGTTCTTC
TRBV5-1	TRBJ1-1	.	many	CASNSGKEGTEAFF	TGCGCCAGTAACTCTGGGAAGGAGGGGACTGAAGCTTTCTTT
TRBV11-2	TRBJ2-1	TRBD2	many	CASSSKSGRPHNEQFF	TGTGCCAGCAGCTCGAAAAGCGGGAGGCCCCACAATGAGCAGTTCTTC
TRBV3-1	TRBJ2-2	.	many	CASSQDGWRDRTGELFF	TGTGCCAGCAGCCAAGATGGGTGGCGGGACAGAACCGGGGAGCTGTTTTTT
TRBV20-1	TRBJ2-7	TRBD2	many	CSAPGGPSYEQYF	TGCAGTGCCCCGGGGGGACCTTCCTACGAGCAGTACTTC
TRBV20-1	TRBJ2-3	.	.	CRTLLGTDTQYF	TGCAGGACACTCTTGGGCACAGATACGCAGTATTTT
TRBV4-1	TRBJ1-3	.	many	CASSRPGLSLDTIYF	TGCGCCAGCAGCCGACCGGGCCTTTCTCTAGACACCATATATTTT
TRBV28	TRBJ2-5	.	many	CASSSYSGETQYF	TGTGCCAGCAGTTCTTATAGCGGAGAGACCCAGTACTTC
TRBV6-1	TRBJ1-6	.	many	CATLVGGNSPLHF	TGTGCCACCCTAGTGGGGGGTAATTCACCCCTCCACTTT
TRBV5-1	TRBJ2-5	.	once	CASSFSGQGQETQYF	TGCGCCAGCAGCTTCTCAGGCCAGGGCCAAGAGACCCAGTACTTC
TRBV29-1	TRBJ2-4	.	many	CSVLNKEKNIQYF	TGCAGCGTTCTCAACAAGGAAAAAAACATTCAGTACTTC
TRBV20-1	TRBJ2-1	TRBD2	many	CSARLAGSYEQFF	TGCAGTGCCAGACTAGCGGGAAGCTATGAGCAGTTCTTC
TRBV7-8	TRBJ2-7	TRBD1	few	CASSALRDSNEQYF	TGTGCCAGCAGCGCGCTCCGGGACAGCAACGAGCAGTACTTC
TRBV11-2	TRBJ1-1	.	many	CASSFTWDTDTEAFF	TGTGCCAGCAGCTTTACCTGGGACACTGACACTGAAGCTTTCTTT
TRBV3-1	TRBJ2-7	.	many	CASSEGYEQYF	TGTGCCAGCAGCGAAGGGTACGAGCAGTACTTC
TRBV27	TRBJ2-6	.	many	CASRRRGRDGANVLTF	TGTGCCAGCCGTCGCAGGGGAAGGGATGGGGCCAACGTCCTGACTTTC
TRBV5-1	TRBJ1-1	TRBD1	few	CASSLGGQWENTEAFF	TGCGCCAGCAGCTTGGGGGGACAGTGGGAGAACACTGAAGCTTTCTTT
TRBV5-1	TRBJ2-3	.	.	CASSPIPRGVSDTQYF	TGCGCCAGCAGCCCAATCCCGAGGGGGGTCTCAGATACGCAGTATTTT
TRBV10-3	TRBJ2-2	TRBD2	.	CAISFLGLAGDTGELFF	TGTGCCATCAGTTTTTTAGGACTAGCGGGAGACACCGGGGAGCTGTTTTTT
TRBV7-9	TRBJ1-1	TRBD1	many	CASSYRQGHTEAFF	TGTGCCAGCAGCTACCGACAGGGCCACACTGAAGCTTTCTTT
TRBV9	TRBJ2-7	TRBD1	few	CASSPRDRGSYEQYF	TGTGCCAGCAGCCCACGGGACAGGGGTTCCTACGAGCAGTACTTC
TRBV28	TRBJ1-5	.	many	CASSLWQSHQPQHF	TGTGCCAGCAGTTTATGGCAGAGCCATCAGCCCCAGCATTTT
TRBV12-3/TRBV12-4	TRBJ1-2	.	many	CASSLAGVYGYTF	TGTGCCAGCAGTCTCGCGGGGGTCTATGGCTACACCTTC
TRBV4-1	TRBJ2-5	TRBD1	many	CASSQDGGQGRETQYF	TGCGCCAGCAGCCAAGATGGGGGACAGGGAAGAGAGACCCAGTACTTC
TRBV6-1	TRBJ1-5	.	many	CASNNRVNQPQHF	TGTGCCAGCAATAACAGGGTGAATCAGCCCCAGCATTTT
TRBV20-1	TRBJ2-7	.	many	CSAMGPLRGYEQYF	TGCAGTGCAATGGGACCACTCAGAGGCTACGAGCAGTACTTC
TRBV28	TRBJ2-7	.	many	CASSLLRVGRPSGEQYF	TGTGCCAGCAGTTTATTGAGGGTTGGACGGCCTTCGGGCGAGCAGTACTTC
TRBV12-3/TRBV12-4	TRBJ2-2	TRBD1	many	CASSLTPTGYTGELFF	TGTGCCAGCAGTTTGACCCCGACAGGGTACACCGGGGAGCTGTTTTTT
TRBV12-3/TRBV12-4	TRBJ2-4	.	many	CASSFLGRVGGKGDIQYF	TGTGCCAGCAGTTTTTTGGGGCGTGTTGGCGGTAAGGGGGACATTCAGTACTTC
TRBV9	TRBJ2-2	.	few	CASSRAPGELFF	TGTGCCAGCAGTCGGGCTCCCGGGGAGCTGTTTTTT